One sample yielded the 3 T cell receptor beta chains listed below, sequenced in a study of shared clonotypes between healthy human individuals. Method: immunoSEQ multiplex PCR; TCRdb's copy keeps in-frame clones and lacks some. This sample yields about 2.4 million clones, of which roughly nine tenths are seen a single time; around 0.14% belongs to the top ten. Sequences were obtained from naive CD4+ T cells sorted from blood. Subset reported: CD45RA+ positively selected. These TCRs come from a man younger than 30 in good health.

This sequence joins TRBV5-1 and TRBJ2-7; TRBD2 agrees at 12 bases. The CDR3 totals 14 residues. The V segment lost 4 bases and the J segment 4 bases; nucleotides outside the gene matches: 3. In germline, CDR1 is SGHRS, CDR2 YFSETQ. The CDR3 reads CASSTGLAGYEQYF. Here the CDR3 DNA reads TGCGCCAGCAGCACGGGACTAGCGGGTTACGAGCAGTACTTC.

This clone was seen a single time. With a much larger clone just one base away, this may be a read error. In the same sample, other DNA sequences code for this CDR3. The V and J genes are TRBV5-4 and TRBJ2-5, with D unresolved. Germline V gives CDR1 SGHNT, CDR2 YYREEE (reference sequence). V gave up 0 bases and J gave up 4 bases, with 1 base separating them. The CDR3 spans 11 residues. CDR3 in amino acids: CASSLAETQYF. The DNA of the CDR3 is TGTGCCAGCAGCTTGGCAGAGACCCAGTACTTC.

This chain links TRBV6-1 with TRBJ2-3; D not resolved. The CDR3 loop spans 13 amino acids. Germline loops: CDR1 MNHNS, CDR2 SASEGT. Trimming stripped 4 bases from V and 5 bases from J, with 10 bases between. The CDR3 DNA sequence: TGTGCCAGCAGTGCCCCGGTGGGAGATACGCAGTATTTT. This gives the protein CASSAPVGDTQYF.